These 9 T cell receptor beta chains came from one sample sequenced in a study of T cells after yellow fever vaccination. Via MiXCR, TCRdb re-called the 5' RACE reads, giving one row per CDR3 protein. The sample lists 620,000 or so distinct CDR3 sequences, 17% seen once, with around a sixth in the top ten. This sample comprised PBMCs, obtained less than 6 days after the first yellow fever vaccination. These receptors were obtained from a young man who received the YFV17D yellow fever vaccine.

This clonotype showed up many times. In DNA form, the CDR3 reads TGTGCCAGCAGCCCCGGTAATAGGGGCACAGTAAATTCACCCCTCCACTTT. The encoded protein is CASSPGNRGTVNSPLHF. The rearrangement uses TRBV3-1 and TRBJ1-6, with TRBD1 as a possible D gene (5 bases). Germline CDR1 reads LGHDT; CDR2 reads YNNKEL (reference sequence). V gave up 4 bases and J gave up 7 bases, with 20 bases separating them. This CDR3 is built from 17 residues.

The rearrangement links TRBV19 to TRBJ1-5, with a tentative D call TRBD1 (5 bases). The CDR3 is made up of 15 amino acids. Per the germline V gene, CDR1 is LNHDA and CDR2 is SQIVND (reference sequence). V was clipped by 4 bases and J by 2 bases, with 12 bases between them. The CDR3, as DNA: TGTGCCAGTAGTAGTCGGTCGGGGGGCAATCAGCCCCAGCATTTT. Protein: CASSSRSGGNQPQHF.

This clonotype was counted once. The V gene is TRBV6-2 or TRBV6-3, the J gene TRBJ2-7, with D perhaps being TRBD1 or TRBD2 (5 bases each). The CDR3 sequence is 12 residues long. Trimming shortened V by 9 bases and J by 5 bases, and 14 bases separated the two germline ends. From germline, CDR1 is MNHEY and CDR2 SVGEGT. In DNA, the CDR3 is TGTGCCAGAGGGACCGGGTTGAACGAGCAGTACTTC. Protein product: CARGTGLNEQYF.

This rearrangement joins TRBV27 to TRBJ2-6; the match to TRBD1 covers 8 bases. CDR3 length: 16 residues. Per germline, CDR1 MNHEY and CDR2 SMNVEV (reference sequence). With 10 bases clipped from V and 2 bases from J, the junction kept 10 bases outside the gene matches. CDR3 sequence: CATAQGGRAGANVLTF. CDR3 sequence (DNA): TGTGCCACCGCACAGGGGGGTCGGGCTGGGGCCAACGTCCTGACTTTC. The full variable domain, rest sourced from reference TRBV27 and TRBJ2-6, is EAQVTQNPRYLITVTGKKLTVTCSQNMNHEYMSWYRQDPGLGLRQIYYSMNVEVTDKGDVPEGYKVSRKEKRNFPLILESPSPNQTSLYFCATAQGGRAGANVLTFGAGSRLTVL.

The rearrangement joins TRBV28 to TRBJ1-1; D is possibly TRBD1 (5 bases). Germline CDR1 is MDHEN and CDR2 is SYDVKM. V lost 8 bases to trimming and J lost 4 bases, with 17 bases between them. The CDR3 has 14 residues. The CDR3 region has the DNA TGTGCCAGCTTCACTGGAGGCACAGGCACTGAAGCTTTCTTT. Its translation is CASFTGGTGTEAFF.

A single count supports this clonotype. The V call is TRBV12-3 or TRBV12-4, the J call TRBJ2-7; D possibly matches TRBD1 or TRBD2 (5 bases each). The CDR3 extends over 12 amino acids. V was cut by 3 bases and J by 7 bases, with 10 bases left in between. The CDR3 loop is CASSLGPLEQYF. Here the CDR3 DNA reads TGTGCCAGCAGTTTGGGACCCTTGGAGCAGTACTTC.

The chain employs TRBV4-3 and TRBJ1-3, with D hard to call. CDR1 and CDR2 (germline): LGHNA, YSLEER. The CDR3 totals 17 residues. V lost 0 bases and J lost 2, with 14 bases in between. The CDR3 spells CASSQDSLTLPGNTIYF. CDR3 nucleotides: TGCGCCAGCAGCCAAGATTCCTTGACTCTACCTGGAAACACCATATATTTT.

This clonotype was picked up many times. The J gene is TRBJ2-2, the V gene TRBV4-1, with 7 bases that match TRBD2. The V gene's germline CDR1 is MGHRA and CDR2 YSYEKL. V dropped 1 base and J dropped 5; count of bases not matched to a gene: 1. The CDR3 is made up of 14 amino acids. The CDR3 sequence: CASSQGGGTGELFF. CDR3 nucleotide sequence: TGCGCCAGCAGCCAAGGGGGGGGAACCGGGGAGCTGTTTTTT.

The chain links TRBV12-3 or TRBV12-4 to TRBJ1-1, with unresolved D. This CDR3 has 12 amino acids. Trimming pared 5 bases from V and 10 bases from J, leaving 14 bases between. The CDR3 nucleotides read TGTGCCAGCAGTGTGGACTCCGCGGGAGCTTTCTTT. Protein product: CASSVDSAGAFF.